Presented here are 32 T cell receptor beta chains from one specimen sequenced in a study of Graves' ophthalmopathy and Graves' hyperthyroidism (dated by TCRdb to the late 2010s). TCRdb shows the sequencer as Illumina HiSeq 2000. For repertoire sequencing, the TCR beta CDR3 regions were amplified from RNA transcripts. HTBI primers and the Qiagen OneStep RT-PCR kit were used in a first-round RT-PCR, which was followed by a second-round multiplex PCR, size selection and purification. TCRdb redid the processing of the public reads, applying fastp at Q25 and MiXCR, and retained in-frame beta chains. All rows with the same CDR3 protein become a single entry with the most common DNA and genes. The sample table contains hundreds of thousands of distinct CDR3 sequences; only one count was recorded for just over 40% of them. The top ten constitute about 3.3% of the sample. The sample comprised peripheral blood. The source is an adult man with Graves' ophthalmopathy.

CDR3 amino acids: CAASHLPIEANYGYTF. The CDR3 DNA is TGTGCCGCCAGCCACCTACCGATAGAAGCTAACTATGGCTACACCTTC. The chain employs TRBV11-2 and TRBJ1-2; no clear D. CDR3 length equals 16 residues. Germline V CDR1 and CDR2: SGHAT, FQNNGV. V was cut by 11 bases and J by 0 bases, with 22 bases left in between.

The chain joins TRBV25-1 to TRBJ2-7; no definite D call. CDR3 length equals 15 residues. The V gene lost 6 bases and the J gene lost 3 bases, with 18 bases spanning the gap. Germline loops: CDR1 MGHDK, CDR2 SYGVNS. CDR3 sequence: CASSQDPDLGYEQYF. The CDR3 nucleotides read TGTGCCAGCAGCCAAGATCCGGATTTGGGCTACGAGCAGTACTTC.

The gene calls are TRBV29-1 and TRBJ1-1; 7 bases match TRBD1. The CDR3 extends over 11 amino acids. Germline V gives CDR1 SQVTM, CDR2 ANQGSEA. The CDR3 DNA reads TGCAGGCGACAGGGGAACACTGAAGCTTTCTTT. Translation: CRRQGNTEAFF. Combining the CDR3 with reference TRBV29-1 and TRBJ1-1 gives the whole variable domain SAVISQKPSRDICQRGTSLTIQCQVDSQVTMMFWYRQQPGQSLTLIATANQGSEATYESGFVIDKFPISRPNLTFSTLTVSNMSPEDSSIYLCRRQGNTEAFFGQGTRLTVV.

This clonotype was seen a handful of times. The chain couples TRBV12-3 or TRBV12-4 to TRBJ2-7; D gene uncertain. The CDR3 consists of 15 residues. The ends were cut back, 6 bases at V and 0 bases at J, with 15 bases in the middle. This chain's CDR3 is CASRSLGENSYEQYF. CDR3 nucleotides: TGTGCCAGCAGGAGTTTGGGCGAAAACTCCTACGAGCAGTACTTC.

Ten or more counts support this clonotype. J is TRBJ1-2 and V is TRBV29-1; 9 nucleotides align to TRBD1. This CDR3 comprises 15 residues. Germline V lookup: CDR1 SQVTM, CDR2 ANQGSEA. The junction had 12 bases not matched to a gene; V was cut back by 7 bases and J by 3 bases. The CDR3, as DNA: TGCAGCGCCCCAACCGGGACAGGGAGTCACTATGGCTACACCTTC. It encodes CSAPTGTGSHYGYTF.

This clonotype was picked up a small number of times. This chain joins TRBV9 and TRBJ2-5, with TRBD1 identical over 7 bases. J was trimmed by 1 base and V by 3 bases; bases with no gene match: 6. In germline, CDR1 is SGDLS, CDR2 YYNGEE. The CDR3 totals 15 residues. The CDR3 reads CASSARQGIQETQYF. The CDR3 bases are TGTGCCAGCAGCGCCCGACAGGGTATCCAAGAGACCCAGTACTTC.

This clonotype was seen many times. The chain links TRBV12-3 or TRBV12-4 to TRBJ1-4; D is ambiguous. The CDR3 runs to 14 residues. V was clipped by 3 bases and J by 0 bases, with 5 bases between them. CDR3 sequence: CASSFSATNEKLFF. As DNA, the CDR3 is TGTGCCAGCAGTTTTTCAGCAACTAATGAAAAACTGTTTTTT.

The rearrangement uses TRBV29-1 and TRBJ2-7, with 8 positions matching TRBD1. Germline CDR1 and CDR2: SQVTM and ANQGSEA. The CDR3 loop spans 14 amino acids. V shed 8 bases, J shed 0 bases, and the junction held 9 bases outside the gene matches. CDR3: CSLEAGGASYEQYF. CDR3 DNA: TGCAGCTTAGAAGCAGGGGGCGCCTCCTACGAGCAGTACTTC.

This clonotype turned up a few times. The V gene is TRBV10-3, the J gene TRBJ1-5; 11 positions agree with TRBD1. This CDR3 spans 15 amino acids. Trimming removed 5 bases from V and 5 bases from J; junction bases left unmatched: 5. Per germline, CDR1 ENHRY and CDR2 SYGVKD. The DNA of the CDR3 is TGTGCCATCAGTAGGACAGGGGGCGCAGATCAGCCCCAGCATTTT. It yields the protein CAISRTGGADQPQHF.

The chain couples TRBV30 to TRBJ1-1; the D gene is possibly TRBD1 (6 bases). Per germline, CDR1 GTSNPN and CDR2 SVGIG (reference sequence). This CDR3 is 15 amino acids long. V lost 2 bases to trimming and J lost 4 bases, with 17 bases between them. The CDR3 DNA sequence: TGTGCCTGGAGTAACCTACAGGGAAGGGCCACTGAAGCTTTCTTT. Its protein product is CAWSNLQGRATEAFF.

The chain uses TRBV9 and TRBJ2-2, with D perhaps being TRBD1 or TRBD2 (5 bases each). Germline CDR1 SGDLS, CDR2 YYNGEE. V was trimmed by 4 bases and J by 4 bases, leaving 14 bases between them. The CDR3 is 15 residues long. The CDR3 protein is CASSQTRGPTGELFF. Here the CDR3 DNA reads TGTGCCAGCAGCCAAACCCGGGGACCCACCGGGGAGCTGTTTTTT.

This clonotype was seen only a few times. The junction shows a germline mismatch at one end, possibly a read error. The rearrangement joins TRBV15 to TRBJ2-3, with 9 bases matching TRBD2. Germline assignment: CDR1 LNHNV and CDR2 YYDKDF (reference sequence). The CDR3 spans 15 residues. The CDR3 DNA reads TGTGCCACCAGCAAGACCGGGACTAGCACGGATACGCAGTATTTT. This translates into CATSKTGTSTDTQYF.

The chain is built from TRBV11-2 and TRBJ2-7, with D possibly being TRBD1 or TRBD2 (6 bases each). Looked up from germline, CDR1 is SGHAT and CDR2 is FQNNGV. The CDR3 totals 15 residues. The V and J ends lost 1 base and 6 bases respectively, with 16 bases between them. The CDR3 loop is CASSLGGGTPLEQYF. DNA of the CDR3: TGTGCCAGCAGCTTAGGAGGGGGGACCCCTCTCGAGCAGTACTTC.

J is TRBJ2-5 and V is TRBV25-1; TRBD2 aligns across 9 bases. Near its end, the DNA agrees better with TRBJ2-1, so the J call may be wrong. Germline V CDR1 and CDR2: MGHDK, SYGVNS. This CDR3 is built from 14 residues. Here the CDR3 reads CASSGTSASNIQFF. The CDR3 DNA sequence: TGTGCCAGCAGTGGGACTAGCGCGTCGAACATTCAGTTCTTC.

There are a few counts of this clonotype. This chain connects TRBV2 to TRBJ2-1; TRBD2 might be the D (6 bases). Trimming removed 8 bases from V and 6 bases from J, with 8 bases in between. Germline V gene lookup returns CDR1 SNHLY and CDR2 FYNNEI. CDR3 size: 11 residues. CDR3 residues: CASGGPNEQFF. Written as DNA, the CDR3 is TGTGCCAGCGGAGGGCCCAATGAGCAGTTCTTC.

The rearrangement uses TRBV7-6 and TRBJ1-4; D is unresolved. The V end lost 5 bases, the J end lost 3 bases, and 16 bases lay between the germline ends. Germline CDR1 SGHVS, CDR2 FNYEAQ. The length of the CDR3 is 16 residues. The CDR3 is CASSQDYGGANEKLFF. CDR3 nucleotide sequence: TGTGCCAGCAGCCAAGATTATGGAGGAGCTAATGAAAAACTGTTTTTT.

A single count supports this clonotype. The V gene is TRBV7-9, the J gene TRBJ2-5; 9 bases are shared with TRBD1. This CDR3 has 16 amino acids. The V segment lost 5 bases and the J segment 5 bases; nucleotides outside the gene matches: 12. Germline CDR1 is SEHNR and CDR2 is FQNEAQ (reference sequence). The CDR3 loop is CASSPGEQGALETQYF. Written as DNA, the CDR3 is TGTGCCAGCAGCCCAGGCGAACAGGGGGCCCTGGAGACCCAGTACTTC.

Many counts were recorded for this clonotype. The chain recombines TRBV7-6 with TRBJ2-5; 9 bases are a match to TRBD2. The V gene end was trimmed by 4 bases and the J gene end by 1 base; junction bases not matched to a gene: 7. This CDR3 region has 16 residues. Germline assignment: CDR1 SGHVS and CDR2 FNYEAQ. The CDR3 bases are TGTGCCAGCAGCTCCCGGGGAGCGGGGGGCCAAGAGACCCAGTACTTC. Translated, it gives CASSSRGAGGQETQYF.

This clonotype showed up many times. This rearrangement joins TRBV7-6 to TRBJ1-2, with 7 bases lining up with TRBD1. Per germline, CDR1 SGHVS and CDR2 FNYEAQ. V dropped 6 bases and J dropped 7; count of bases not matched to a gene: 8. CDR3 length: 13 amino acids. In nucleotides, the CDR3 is TGTGCCAGCAGATCGCCGGGACAGCCTGGCTACACCTTC. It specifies CASRSPGQPGYTF.

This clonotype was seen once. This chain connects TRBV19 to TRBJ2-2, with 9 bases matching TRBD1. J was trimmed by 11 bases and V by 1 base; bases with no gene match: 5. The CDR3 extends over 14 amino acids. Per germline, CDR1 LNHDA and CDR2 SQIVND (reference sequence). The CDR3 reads CASSIAGTGHELFF. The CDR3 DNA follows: TGTGCCAGTAGTATAGCCGGGACAGGGCACGAGCTGTTTTTT.

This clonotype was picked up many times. CDR3 sequence reads: CASSQGAADNYGYTF. The CDR3 nucleotides read TGTGCCAGCAGCCAAGGAGCCGCAGATAACTATGGCTACACCTTC. J is TRBJ1-2 and V is TRBV7-8; D call uncertain. This CDR3 comprises 15 residues. CDR1 is SGHVS and CDR2 is FQNEAQ in the germline V gene. Trimming pared 5 bases from V and 1 base from J, leaving 14 bases between.

Here the CDR3 DNA reads TGTGCCATCAGGCTCTCGTCAGGGGAGACCCAGCATTTT. This gives the protein CAIRLSSGETQHF. This chain joins TRBV10-3 and TRBJ1-5, with TRBD1 as a possible D gene (6 bases). V lost 6 bases and J lost 11, with 17 bases in between. The germline gives CDR1 ENHRY, CDR2 SYGVKD. This CDR3 spans 13 amino acids.

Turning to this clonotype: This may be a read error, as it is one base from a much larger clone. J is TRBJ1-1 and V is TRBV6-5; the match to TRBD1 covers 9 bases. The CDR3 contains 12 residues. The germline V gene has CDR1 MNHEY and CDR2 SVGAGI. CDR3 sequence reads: CVSWDRVEGAFF. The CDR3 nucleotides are TGTGTCAGCTGGGACAGGGTGGAAGGAGCTTTCTTT.

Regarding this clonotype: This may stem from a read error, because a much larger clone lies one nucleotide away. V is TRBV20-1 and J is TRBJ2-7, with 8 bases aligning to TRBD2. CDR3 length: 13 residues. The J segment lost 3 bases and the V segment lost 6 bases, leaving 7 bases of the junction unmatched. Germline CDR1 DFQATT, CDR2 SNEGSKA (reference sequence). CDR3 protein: CSAKGLAFYEQYF. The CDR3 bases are TGCAGTGCCAAAGGACTAGCTTTCTACGAGCAGTACTTC.

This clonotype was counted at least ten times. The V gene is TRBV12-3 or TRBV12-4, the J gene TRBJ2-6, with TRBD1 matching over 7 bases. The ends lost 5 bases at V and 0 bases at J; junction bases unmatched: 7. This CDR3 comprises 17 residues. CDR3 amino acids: CASSPGTALSGANVLTF. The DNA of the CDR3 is TGTGCCAGCAGTCCCGGGACAGCCCTCTCTGGGGCCAACGTCCTGACTTTC.

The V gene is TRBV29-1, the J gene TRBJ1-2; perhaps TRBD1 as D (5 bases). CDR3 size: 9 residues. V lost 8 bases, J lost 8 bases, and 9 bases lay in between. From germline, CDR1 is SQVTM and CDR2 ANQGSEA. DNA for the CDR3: TGCAGCTCCCGGGGCGGCTACACCTTC. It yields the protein CSSRGGYTF.

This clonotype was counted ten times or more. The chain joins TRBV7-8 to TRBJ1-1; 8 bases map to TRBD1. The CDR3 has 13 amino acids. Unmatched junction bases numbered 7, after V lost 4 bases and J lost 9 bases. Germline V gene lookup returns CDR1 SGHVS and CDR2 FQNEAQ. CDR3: CASSSQGGGKAFF. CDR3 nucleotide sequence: TGTGCCAGCAGCTCACAGGGGGGGGGAAAAGCTTTCTTT.

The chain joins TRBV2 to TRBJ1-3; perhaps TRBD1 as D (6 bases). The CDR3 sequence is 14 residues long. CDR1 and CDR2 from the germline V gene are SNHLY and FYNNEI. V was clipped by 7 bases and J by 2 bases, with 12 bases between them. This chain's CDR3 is CASINRVTGNTIYF. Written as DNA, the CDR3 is TGTGCCAGCATCAACAGGGTTACTGGAAACACCATATATTTT.

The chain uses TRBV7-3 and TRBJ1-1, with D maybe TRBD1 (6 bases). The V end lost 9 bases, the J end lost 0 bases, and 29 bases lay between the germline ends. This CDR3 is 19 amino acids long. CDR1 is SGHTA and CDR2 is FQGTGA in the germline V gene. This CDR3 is CASSMWTGGGGGLNTEAFF. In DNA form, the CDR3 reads TGTGCCAGTAGTATGTGGACCGGGGGTGGGGGGGGCCTGAACACTGAAGCTTTCTTT.

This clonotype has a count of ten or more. The DNA of the CDR3 is TGTGCCAGCCGCCCGAGGGGTTCAGAGACCCAGTACTTC. It codes for CASRPRGSETQYF. The rearrangement joins TRBV7-2 to TRBJ2-5, with D perhaps assigned TRBD1 or TRBD2 (5 bases each). Trimming shortened V by 8 bases and J by 4 bases, and 14 bases separated the two germline ends. This CDR3 region has 13 residues. CDR1 and CDR2 (germline): SGHTA, FQGNSA.

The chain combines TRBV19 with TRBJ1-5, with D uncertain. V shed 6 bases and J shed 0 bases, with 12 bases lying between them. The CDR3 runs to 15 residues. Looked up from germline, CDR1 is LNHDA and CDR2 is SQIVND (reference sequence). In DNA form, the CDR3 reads TGTGCCAGTAGCCCAAGGATCCCTAGCAATCAGCCCCAGCATTTT. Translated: CASSPRIPSNQPQHF.

The CDR3 nucleotides are TGTGCCAGCAGTCCCCCCCGGTCCGGGGAGCTGTTTTTT. Translating gives CASSPPRSGELFF. V usage is TRBV27 and J usage is TRBJ2-2; D is unresolved. Germline CDR1 reads MNHEY; CDR2 reads SMNVEV (reference sequence). V was clipped by 5 bases and J by 6 bases, with 10 bases between them. The CDR3 consists of 13 residues.